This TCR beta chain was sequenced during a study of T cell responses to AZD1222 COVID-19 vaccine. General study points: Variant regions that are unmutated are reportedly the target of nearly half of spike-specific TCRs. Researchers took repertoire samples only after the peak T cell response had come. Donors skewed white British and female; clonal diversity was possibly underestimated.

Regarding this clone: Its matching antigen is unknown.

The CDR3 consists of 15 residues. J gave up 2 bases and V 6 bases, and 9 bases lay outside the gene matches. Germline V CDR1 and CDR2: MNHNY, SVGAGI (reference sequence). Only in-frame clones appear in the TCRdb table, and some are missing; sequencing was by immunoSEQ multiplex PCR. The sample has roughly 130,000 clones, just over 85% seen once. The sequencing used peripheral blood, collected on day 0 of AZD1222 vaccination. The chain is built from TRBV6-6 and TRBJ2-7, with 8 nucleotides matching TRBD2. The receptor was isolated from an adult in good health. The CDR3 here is CASSPAGGRAYEQYF. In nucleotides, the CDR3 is TGTGCCAGCAGCCCCGCGGGAGGCCGTGCCTACGAGCAGTACTTC.